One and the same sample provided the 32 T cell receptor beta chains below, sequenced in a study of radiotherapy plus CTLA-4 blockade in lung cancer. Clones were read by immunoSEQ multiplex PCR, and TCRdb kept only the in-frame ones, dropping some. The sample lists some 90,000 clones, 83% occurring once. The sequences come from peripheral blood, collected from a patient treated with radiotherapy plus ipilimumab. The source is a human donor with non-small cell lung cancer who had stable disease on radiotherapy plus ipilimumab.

CDR3 DNA sequence: TGTGCCAGTAGTATTGGAGCGGGGCCCTACGAGCAGTACTTC. As protein: CASSIGAGPYEQYF. The V and J genes are TRBV19 and TRBJ2-7, with 7 bases fitting TRBD2. The CDR3 totals 14 residues. Losses at the gene ends were 3 bases for V and 2 bases for J; bases not matched to a gene: 4. Germline V gene sequence: CDR1 LNHDA, CDR2 SQIVND (reference sequence). Looking up the rest from reference TRBV19 and TRBJ2-7 gives the full variable domain: DGGITQSPKYLFRKEGQNVTLSCEQNLNHDAMYWYRQDPGQGLRLIYYSQIVNDFQKGDIAEGYSVSREKKESFPLTVTSAQKNPTAFYLCASSIGAGPYEQYFGPGTRLTVT.

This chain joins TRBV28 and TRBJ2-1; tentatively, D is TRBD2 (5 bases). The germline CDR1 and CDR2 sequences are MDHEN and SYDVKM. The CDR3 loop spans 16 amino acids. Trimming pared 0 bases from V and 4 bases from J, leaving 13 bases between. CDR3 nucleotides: TGTGCCAGCAGTTTATGGGGGAGCGCCAAATACAATGAGCAGTTCTTC. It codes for CASSLWGSAKYNEQFF.

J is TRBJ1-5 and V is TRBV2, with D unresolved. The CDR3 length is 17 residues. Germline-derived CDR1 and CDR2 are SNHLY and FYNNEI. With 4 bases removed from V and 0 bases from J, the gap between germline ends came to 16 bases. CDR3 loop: CASSVGKQQISNQPQHF. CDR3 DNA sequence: TGTGCCAGCAGTGTGGGGAAACAACAAATTAGCAATCAGCCCCAGCATTTT.

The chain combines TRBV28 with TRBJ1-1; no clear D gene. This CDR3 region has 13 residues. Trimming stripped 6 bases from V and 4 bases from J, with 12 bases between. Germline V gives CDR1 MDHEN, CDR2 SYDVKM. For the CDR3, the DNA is TGTGCCAGCAGCCAAGGTGGAGTCACTGAAGCTTTCTTT. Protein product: CASSQGGVTEAFF.

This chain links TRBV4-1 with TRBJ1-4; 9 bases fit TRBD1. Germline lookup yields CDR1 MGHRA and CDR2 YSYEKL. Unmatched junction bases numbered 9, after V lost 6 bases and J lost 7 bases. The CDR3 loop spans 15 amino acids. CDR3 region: CASSQKGQGTEKLFF. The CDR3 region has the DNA TGCGCCAGCAGTCAAAAGGGACAGGGTACTGAAAAACTGTTTTTT.

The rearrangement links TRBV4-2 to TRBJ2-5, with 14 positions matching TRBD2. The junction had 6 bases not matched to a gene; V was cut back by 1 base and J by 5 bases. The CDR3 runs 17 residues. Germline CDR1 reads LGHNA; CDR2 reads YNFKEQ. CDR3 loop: CASSQGGLAGDRETQYF. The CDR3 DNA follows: TGTGCCAGCAGCCAAGGGGGACTAGCGGGGGATAGGGAGACCCAGTACTTC.

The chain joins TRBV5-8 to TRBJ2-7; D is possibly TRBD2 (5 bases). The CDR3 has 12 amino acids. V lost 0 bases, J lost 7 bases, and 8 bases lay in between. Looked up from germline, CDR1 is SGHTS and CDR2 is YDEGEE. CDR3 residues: CASSLASGEQYF. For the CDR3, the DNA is TGTGCCAGCAGCTTGGCCTCGGGGGAGCAGTACTTC. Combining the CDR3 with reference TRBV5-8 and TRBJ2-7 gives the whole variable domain EAGVTQSPTHLIKTRGQQATLRCSPISGHTSVYWYQQALGLGLQFLLWYDEGEERNRGNFPPRFSGRQFPNYSSELNVNALELEDSALYLCASSLASGEQYFGPGTRLTVT.

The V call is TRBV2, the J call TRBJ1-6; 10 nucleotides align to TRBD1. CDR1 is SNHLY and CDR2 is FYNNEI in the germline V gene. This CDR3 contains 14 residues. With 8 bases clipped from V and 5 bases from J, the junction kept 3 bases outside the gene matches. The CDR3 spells CASRDRGNNSPLHF. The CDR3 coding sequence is TGTGCCAGCCGGGACAGGGGCAATAATTCACCCCTCCACTTT.

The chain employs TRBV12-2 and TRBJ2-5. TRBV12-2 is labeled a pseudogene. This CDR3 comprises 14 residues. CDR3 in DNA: TGTGCAAGGGGGACGGGCGGAAAACAAGAGACCCAGTACTTC. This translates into CARGTGGKQETQYF.

The CDR3 here is CASSLGLTNTGELFF. The CDR3 DNA reads as TGTGCCAGCAGCCTGGGACTAACGAACACCGGGGAGCTGTTTTTT. V gene TRBV7-9 combines with J gene TRBJ2-2, with 7 bases fitting TRBD2. CDR1 and CDR2 from the germline V gene are SEHNR and FQNEAQ (reference sequence). CDR3 length: 15 residues. Unmatched junction bases numbered 3, after V lost 5 bases and J lost 0 bases.

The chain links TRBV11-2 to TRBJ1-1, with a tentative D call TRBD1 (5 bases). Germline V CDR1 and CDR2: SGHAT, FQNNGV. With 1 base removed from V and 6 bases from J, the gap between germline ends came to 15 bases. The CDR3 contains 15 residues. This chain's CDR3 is CASSLVGSGVAEAFF. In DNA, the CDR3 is TGTGCCAGCAGCTTAGTAGGATCGGGGGTCGCTGAAGCTTTCTTT. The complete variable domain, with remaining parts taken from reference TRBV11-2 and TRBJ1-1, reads EAGVAQSPRYKIIEKRQSVAFWCNPISGHATLYWYQQILGQGPKLLIQFQNNGVVDDSQLPKDRFSAERLKGVDSTLKIQPAKLEDSAVYLCASSLVGSGVAEAFFGQGTRLTVV.

The CDR3 DNA reads TGTGCCAGCAGTTTGGGACAGGCGGGGAATCAGCCCCAGCATTTT. It translates to CASSLGQAGNQPQHF. The rearrangement uses TRBV28 and TRBJ1-5; 8 positions agree with TRBD1. The germline V gene has CDR1 MDHEN and CDR2 SYDVKM. V shed 3 bases and J 4 bases; nucleotides not matched to a gene: 5. The CDR3 sequence is 15 residues long.

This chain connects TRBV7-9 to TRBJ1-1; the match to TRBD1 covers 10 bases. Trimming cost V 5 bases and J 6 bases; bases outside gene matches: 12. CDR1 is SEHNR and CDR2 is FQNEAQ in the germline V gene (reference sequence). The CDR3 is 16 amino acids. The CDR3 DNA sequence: TGTGCCAGCAGCCCCAGGGGCGGGGACAGGGGTCCTGAAGCTTTCTTT. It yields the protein CASSPRGGDRGPEAFF.

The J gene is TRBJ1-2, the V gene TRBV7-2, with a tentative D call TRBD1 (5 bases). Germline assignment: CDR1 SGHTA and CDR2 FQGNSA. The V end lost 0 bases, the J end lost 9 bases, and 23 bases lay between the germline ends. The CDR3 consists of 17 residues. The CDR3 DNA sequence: TGTGCCAGCAGCTTAGCGCTAGACAGAGGCTCGTCTGTACGCTACACCTTC. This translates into CASSLALDRGSSVRYTF.

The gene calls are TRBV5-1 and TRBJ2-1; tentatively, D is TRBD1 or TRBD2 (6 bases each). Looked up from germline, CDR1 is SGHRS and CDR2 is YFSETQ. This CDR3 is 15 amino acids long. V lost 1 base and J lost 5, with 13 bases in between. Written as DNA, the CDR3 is TGCGCCAGCAGCTTGATCGGGGGCACCAACAATGAGCAGTTCTTC. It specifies CASSLIGGTNNEQFF.

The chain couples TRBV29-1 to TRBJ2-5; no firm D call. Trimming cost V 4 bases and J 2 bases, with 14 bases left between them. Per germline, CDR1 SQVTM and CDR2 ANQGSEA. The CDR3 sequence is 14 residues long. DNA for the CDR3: TGCAGCGTTGCCAACGGCGGCAAGCAAGAGACCCAGTACTTC. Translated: CSVANGGKQETQYF.

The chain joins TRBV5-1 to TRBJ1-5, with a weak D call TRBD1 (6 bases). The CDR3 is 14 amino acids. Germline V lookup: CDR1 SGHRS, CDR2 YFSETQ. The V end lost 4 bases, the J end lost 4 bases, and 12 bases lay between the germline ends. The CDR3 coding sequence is TGCGCCAGCAGCGCACAAGGGGGTAATCAGCCCCAGCATTTT. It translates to CASSAQGGNQPQHF.

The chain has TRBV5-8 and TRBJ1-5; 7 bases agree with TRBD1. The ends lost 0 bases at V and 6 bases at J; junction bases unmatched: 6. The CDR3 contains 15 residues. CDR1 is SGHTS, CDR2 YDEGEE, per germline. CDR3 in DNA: TGTGCCAGCAGCTTGGGAGACAGGGTTTTTCAGCCCCAGCATTTT. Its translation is CASSLGDRVFQPQHF.

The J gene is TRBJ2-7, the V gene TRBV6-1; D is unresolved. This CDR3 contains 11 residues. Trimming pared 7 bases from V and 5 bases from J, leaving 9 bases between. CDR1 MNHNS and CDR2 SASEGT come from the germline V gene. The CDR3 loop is CASTGIHEQYF. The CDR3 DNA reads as TGTGCCAGCACAGGCATCCACGAGCAGTACTTC.

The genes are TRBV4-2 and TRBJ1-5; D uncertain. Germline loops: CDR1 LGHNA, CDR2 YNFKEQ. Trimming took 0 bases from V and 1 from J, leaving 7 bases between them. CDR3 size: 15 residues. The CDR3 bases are TGTGCCAGCAGCCAAGAATCAGGAAGCAATCAGCCCCAGCATTTT. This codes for CASSQESGSNQPQHF.

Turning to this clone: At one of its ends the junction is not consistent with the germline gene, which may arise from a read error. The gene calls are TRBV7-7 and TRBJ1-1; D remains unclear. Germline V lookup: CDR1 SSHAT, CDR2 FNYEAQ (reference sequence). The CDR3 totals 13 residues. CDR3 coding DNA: TGTGCTAGCAGCTTAGCGCCGGACACTGAAGCTTTCTTT. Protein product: CASSLAPDTEAFF.

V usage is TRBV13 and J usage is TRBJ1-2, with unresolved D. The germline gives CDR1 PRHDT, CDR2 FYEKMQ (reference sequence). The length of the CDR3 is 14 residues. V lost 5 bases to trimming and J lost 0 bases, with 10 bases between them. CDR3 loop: CASSPAVANYGYTF. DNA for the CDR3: TGTGCCAGCAGCCCGGCCGTAGCTAACTATGGCTACACCTTC.

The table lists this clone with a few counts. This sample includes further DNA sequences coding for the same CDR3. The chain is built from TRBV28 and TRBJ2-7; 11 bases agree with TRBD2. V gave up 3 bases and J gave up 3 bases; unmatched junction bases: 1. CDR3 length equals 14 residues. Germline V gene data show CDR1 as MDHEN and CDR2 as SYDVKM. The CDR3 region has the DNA TGTGCCAGCAGTTTCGGGACTAGCGGCTACGAGCAGTACTTC. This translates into CASSFGTSGYEQYF.

DNA of the CDR3: TGCGCCAGCAGCTTGGCCCTTAGCGGGAGCTCCTACAATGAGCAGTTCTTC. Its translation is CASSLALSGSSYNEQFF. This chain links TRBV5-1 with TRBJ2-1; TRBD2 matches at 9 bases. V lost 0 bases, J lost 0 bases, and 4 bases stayed unmatched. The CDR3 contains 17 residues. Per germline, CDR1 SGHRS and CDR2 YFSETQ.

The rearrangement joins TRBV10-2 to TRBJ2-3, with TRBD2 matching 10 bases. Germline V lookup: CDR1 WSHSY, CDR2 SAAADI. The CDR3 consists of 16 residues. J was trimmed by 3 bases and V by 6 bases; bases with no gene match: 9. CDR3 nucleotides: TGCGCCAGCAGCTATAGCGGGGGGACTGGTACAGATACGCAGTATTTT. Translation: CASSYSGGTGTDTQYF.

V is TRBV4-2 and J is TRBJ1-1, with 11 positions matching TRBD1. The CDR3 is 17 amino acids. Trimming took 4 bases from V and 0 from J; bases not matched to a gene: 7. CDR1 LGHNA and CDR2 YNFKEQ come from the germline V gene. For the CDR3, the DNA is TGTGCCAGCAGCCCCAGGACAGGGGGCCGAATGAACACTGAAGCTTTCTTT. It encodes CASSPRTGGRMNTEAFF.

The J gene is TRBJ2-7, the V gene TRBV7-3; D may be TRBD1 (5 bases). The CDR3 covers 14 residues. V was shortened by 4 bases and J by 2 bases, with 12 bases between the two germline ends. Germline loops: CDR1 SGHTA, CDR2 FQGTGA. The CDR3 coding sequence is TGTGCCAGCAGCTCGATGACAGTCACCTACGAGCAGTACTTC. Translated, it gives CASSSMTVTYEQYF.

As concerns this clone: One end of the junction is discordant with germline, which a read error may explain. The CDR3 DNA follows: TGTGCCAGCAGTCCGATAGGGGGGACGAACACCGGGGAGCCGTTTTTT. This sequence encodes CASSPIGGTNTGEPFF. V and J are TRBV28 and TRBJ2-2; D is possibly TRBD1 or TRBD2 (6 bases each). This CDR3 has 16 amino acids. From germline, CDR1 is MDHEN and CDR2 SYDVKM.

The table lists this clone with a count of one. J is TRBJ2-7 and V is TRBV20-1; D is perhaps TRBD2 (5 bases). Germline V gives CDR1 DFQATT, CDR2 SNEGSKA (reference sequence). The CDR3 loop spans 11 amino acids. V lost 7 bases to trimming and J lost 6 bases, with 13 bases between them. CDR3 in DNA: TGCAGTGTAAGAGGGAGCGGCGAGCAGTACTTC. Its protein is CSVRGSGEQYF.

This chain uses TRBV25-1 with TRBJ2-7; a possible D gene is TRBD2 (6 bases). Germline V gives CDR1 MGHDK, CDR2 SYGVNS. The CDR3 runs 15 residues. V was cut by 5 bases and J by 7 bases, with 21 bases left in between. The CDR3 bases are TGTGCCAGCAGTCAAATGTGGACGGGGGACTGGGAGCAGTACTTC. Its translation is CASSQMWTGDWEQYF.

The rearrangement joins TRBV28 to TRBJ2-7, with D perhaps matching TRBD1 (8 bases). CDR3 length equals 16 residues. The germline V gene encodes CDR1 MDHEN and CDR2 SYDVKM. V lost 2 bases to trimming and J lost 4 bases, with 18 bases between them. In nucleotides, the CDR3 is TGTGCCAGCAGTTTAGGGGGGGCAGGGGGCCGGTACGAGCAGTACTTC. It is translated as CASSLGGAGGRYEQYF.

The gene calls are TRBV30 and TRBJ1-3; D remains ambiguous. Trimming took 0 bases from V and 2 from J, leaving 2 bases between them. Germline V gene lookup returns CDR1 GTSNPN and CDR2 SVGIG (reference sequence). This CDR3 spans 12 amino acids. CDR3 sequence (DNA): TGTGCCTGGAGTGTAACTGGAAACACCATATATTTT. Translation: CAWSVTGNTIYF.